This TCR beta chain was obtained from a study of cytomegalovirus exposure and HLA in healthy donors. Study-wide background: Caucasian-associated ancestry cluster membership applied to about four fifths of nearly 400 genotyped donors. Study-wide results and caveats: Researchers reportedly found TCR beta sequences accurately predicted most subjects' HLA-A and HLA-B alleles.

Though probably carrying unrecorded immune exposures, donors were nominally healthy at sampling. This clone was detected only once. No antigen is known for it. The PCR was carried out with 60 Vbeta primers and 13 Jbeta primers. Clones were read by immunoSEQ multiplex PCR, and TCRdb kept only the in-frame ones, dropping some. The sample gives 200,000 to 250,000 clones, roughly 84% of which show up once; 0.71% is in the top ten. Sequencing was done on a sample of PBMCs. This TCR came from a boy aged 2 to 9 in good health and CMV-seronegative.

CDR3 sequence reads: CASRDPDRGTGELFF. CDR3 DNA: TGTGCCAGTAGGGACCCAGACAGGGGCACCGGGGAGCTGTTTTTT. The chain combines TRBV19 with TRBJ2-2; 8 bases map to TRBD1. The CDR3 loop spans 15 amino acids. The junction had 7 bases not matched to a gene; V was cut back by 6 bases and J by 4 bases. Germline V gives CDR1 LNHDA, CDR2 SQIVND (reference sequence).